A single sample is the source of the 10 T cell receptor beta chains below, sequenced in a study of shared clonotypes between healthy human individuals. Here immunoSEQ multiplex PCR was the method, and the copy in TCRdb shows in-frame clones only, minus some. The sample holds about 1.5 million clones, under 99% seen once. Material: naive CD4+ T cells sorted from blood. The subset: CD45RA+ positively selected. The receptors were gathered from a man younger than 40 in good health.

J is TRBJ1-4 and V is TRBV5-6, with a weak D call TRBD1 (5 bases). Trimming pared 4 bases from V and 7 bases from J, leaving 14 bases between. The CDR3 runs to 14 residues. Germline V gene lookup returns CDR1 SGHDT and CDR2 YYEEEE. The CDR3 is CASSQWDLGEKLFF. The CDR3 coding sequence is TGTGCCAGCAGCCAGTGGGACTTGGGTGAAAAACTGTTTTTT.

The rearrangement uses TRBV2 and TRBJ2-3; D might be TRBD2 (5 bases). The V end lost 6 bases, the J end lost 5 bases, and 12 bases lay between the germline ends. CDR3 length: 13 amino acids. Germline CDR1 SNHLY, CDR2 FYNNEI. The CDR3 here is CASSYEGLDTQYF. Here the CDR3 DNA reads TGTGCCAGCAGCTACGAGGGCCTAGATACGCAGTATTTT.

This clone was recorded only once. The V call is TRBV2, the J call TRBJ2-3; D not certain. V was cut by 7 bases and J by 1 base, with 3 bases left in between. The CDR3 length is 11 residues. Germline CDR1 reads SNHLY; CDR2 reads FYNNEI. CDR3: CASTRTDTQYF. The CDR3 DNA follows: TGTGCCAGCACCCGCACAGATACGCAGTATTTT. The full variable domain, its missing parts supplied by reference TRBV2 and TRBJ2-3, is EPEVTQTPSHQVTQMGQEVILRCVPISNHLYFYWYRQILGQKVEFLVSFYNNEISEKSEIFDDQFSVERPDGSNFTLKIRSTKLEDSAMYFCASTRTDTQYFGPGTRLTVL.

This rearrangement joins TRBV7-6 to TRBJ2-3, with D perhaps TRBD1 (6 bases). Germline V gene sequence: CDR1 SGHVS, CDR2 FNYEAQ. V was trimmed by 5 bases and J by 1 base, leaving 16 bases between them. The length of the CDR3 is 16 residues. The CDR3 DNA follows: TGTGCCAGCAGCCTTCAGGGGACCAGGGGCACAGATACGCAGTATTTT. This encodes CASSLQGTRGTDTQYF.

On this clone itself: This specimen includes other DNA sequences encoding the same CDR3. The CDR3: CASTGGYGYTF. CDR3 nucleotide sequence: TGTGCCAGTACAGGGGGCTATGGCTACACCTTC. This rearrangement joins TRBV19 to TRBJ1-2, with 7 positions matching TRBD1. The CDR3 is made up of 11 amino acids. The germline gives CDR1 LNHDA, CDR2 SQIVND (reference sequence). J gave up 4 bases and V 7 bases, and 0 bases lay outside the gene matches.

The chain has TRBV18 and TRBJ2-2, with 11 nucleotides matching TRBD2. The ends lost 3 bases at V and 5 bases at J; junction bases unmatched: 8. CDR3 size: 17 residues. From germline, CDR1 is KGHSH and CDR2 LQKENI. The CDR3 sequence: CASSPTRLAGRTGELFF. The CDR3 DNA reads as TGTGCCAGCTCACCGACCCGACTAGCGGGACGTACCGGGGAGCTGTTTTTT.

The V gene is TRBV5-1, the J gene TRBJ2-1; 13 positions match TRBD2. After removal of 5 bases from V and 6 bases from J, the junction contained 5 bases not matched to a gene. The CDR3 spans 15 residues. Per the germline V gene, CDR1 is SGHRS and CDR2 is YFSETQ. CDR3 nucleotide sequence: TGCGCCAGCAGTACGTGGACTAGCGGGAGCAATGAGCAGTTCTTC. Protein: CASSTWTSGSNEQFF.

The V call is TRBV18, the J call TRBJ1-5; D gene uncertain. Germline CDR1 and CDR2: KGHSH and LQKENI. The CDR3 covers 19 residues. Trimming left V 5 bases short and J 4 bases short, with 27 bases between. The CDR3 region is CASSIQTQVFGRLNQPQHF. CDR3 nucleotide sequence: TGTGCCAGCTCAATACAAACTCAGGTCTTCGGCCGTTTAAATCAGCCCCAGCATTTT.

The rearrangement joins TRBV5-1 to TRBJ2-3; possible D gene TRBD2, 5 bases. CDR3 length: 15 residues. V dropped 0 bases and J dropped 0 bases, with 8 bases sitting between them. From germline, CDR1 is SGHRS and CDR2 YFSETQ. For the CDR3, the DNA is TGCGCCAGCAGCTTGGACGGGATTAGCACAGATACGCAGTATTTT. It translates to CASSLDGISTDTQYF.

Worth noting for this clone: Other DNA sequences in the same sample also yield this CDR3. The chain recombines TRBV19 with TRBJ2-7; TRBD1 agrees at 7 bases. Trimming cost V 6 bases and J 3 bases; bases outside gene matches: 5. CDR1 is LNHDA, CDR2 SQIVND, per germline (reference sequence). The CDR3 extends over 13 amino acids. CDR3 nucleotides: TGTGCCAGTAGCATACAGGGGAGCTACGAGCAGTACTTC. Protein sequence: CASSIQGSYEQYF. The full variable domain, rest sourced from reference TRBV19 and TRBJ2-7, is DGGITQSPKYLFRKEGQNVTLSCEQNLNHDAMYWYRQDPGQGLRLIYYSQIVNDFQKGDIAEGYSVSREKKESFPLTVTSAQKNPTAFYLCASSIQGSYEQYFGPGTRLTVT.